Following are 17 T cell receptor beta chains from one sample sequenced in a study of shared clonotypes between healthy human individuals. Assay: immunoSEQ multiplex PCR; the TCRdb copy retains only in-frame clones and omits some. The sample shows about 680,000 clones, roughly 73% of them seen only once. The sample taken for sequencing was memory CD4+ T cells sorted from blood. As for subset: CD45RA-negative fraction. These receptor sequences come from a woman between 25 and 40 years old in good health.

This clone has only a few counts. In the same sample, other DNA sequences code for this CDR3. DNA for the CDR3: TGTGCCAGCAGTTTACGGGGTGCCGGGGCCAACGTCCTGACTTTC. It translates to CASSLRGAGANVLTF. V is TRBV28 and J is TRBJ2-6; D may be TRBD2 (5 bases). Germline CDR1 reads MDHEN; CDR2 reads SYDVKM. Trimming took 2 bases from V and 4 from J, leaving 9 bases between them. This CDR3 has 15 residues. The variable domain in full, completed from reference TRBV28 and TRBJ2-6, reads DVKVTQSSRYLVKRTGEKVFLECVQDMDHENMFWYRQDPGLGLRLIYFSYDVKMKEKGDIPEGYSVSREKKERFSLILESASTNQTSMYLCASSLRGAGANVLTFGAGSRLTVL.

The chain uses TRBV18 and TRBJ1-2; 8 bases line up with TRBD1. Losses at the gene ends were 3 bases for V and 6 bases for J; bases not matched to a gene: 9. Per germline, CDR1 KGHSH and CDR2 LQKENI. The CDR3 sequence is 15 residues long. The CDR3, as DNA: TGTGCCAGCTCACCCTGGACAGGGAAGGAAGATGGCTACACCTTC. Translated: CASSPWTGKEDGYTF. Full variable domain (outside the CDR3, taken from reference TRBV18 and TRBJ1-2): NAGVMQNPRHLVRRRGQEARLRCSPMKGHSHVYWYRQLPEEGLKFMVYLQKENIIDESGMPKERFSAEFPKEGPSILRIQQVVRGDSAAYFCASSPWTGKEDGYTFGSGTRLTVV.

The CDR3 here is CASSLTFREWMNEQFF. CDR3 coding DNA: TGTGCCAGCAGCTTAACGTTCCGGGAGTGGATGAATGAGCAGTTCTTC. This chain uses TRBV7-3 with TRBJ2-1; D may be TRBD2 (6 bases). V lost 0 bases to trimming and J lost 7 bases, with 16 bases between them. The CDR3 covers 16 residues. Germline V lookup: CDR1 SGHTA, CDR2 FQGTGA.

The DNA for the CDR3 is TGTGCCTGGAGTGTCTATTCGGGAACTAATGAAAAACTGTTTTTT. This gives the protein CAWSVYSGTNEKLFF. The rearrangement joins TRBV30 to TRBJ1-4; D is ambiguous. The CDR3 consists of 15 residues. Trimming left V 0 bases short and J 1 base short, with 9 bases between. The germline gives CDR1 GTSNPN, CDR2 SVGIG (reference sequence).

This clone was found a few times. This chain joins TRBV2 and TRBJ1-2; 7 positions match TRBD1. Germline CDR1 and CDR2: SNHLY and FYNNEI. The trim removed 8 bases at V and 1 base at J, leaving 10 bases unmatched. The CDR3 extends over 15 amino acids. CDR3 sequence: CASRFPGTDNYGYTF. In DNA form, the CDR3 reads TGTGCCAGCCGGTTCCCCGGGACAGATAACTATGGCTACACCTTC.

J is TRBJ2-1 and V is TRBV27, with a weak D call TRBD1 (6 bases). V dropped 5 bases and J dropped 10 bases, with 12 bases sitting between them. CDR1 MNHEY and CDR2 SMNVEV come from the germline V gene (reference sequence). The CDR3 is 12 amino acids. CDR3 bases: TGTGCCAGCAGTAAACAGGGTTACGAGCAGTTCTTC. Protein: CASSKQGYEQFF.

The chain recombines TRBV7-9 with TRBJ2-7; D is undetermined. Germline assignment: CDR1 SEHNR and CDR2 FQNEAQ (reference sequence). The V end was cut by 7 bases, the J end by 1 base, with 14 bases between. The CDR3 has 14 residues. DNA for the CDR3: TGTGCCAGCAAAACTGAGACGGCGTCCTACGAGCAGTACTTC. This sequence encodes CASKTETASYEQYF.

The genes are TRBV19 and TRBJ1-3; D remains unclear. V lost 7 bases and J lost 9, with 19 bases in between. Germline assignment: CDR1 LNHDA and CDR2 SQIVND (reference sequence). There are 14 residues in the CDR3. The CDR3 bases are TGTGCCAGTACCGACACTGGAGGTGAGAGCACCATATATTTT. This encodes CASTDTGGESTIYF.

This CDR3 is CAGRLAENTGELFF. CDR3 in DNA: TGCGCCGGGCGACTAGCGGAAAACACCGGGGAGCTGTTTTTT. The V gene is TRBV5-1, the J gene TRBJ2-2; 9 bases are a match to TRBD2. V shed 10 bases and J 2 bases; nucleotides not matched to a gene: 6. The CDR3 is 14 residues long. Germline CDR1 reads SGHRS; CDR2 reads YFSETQ.

Regarding this clone: Only one base separates this from a far larger clonotype, so it likely reflects a read error. The V gene is TRBV30, the J gene TRBJ1-1; 7 nucleotides align to TRBD1. This CDR3 region has 15 residues. Germline CDR1 reads GTSNPN; CDR2 reads SVGIG (reference sequence). With 5 bases clipped from V and 4 bases from J, the junction kept 13 bases outside the gene matches. CDR3 sequence: CAWSYDRAPPTEAFF. CDR3 sequence (DNA): TGTGCCTGGTCATACGACAGGGCCCCCCCCACTGAAGCTTTCTTT.

This chain uses TRBV2 with TRBJ2-7; D uncertain. CDR3 length equals 14 residues. Trimming removed 4 bases at V and 4 bases at J, with 14 bases between. Looked up from germline, CDR1 is SNHLY and CDR2 is FYNNEI. The CDR3 here is CASSGRRQRYEQYF. In nucleotides, the CDR3 is TGTGCCAGCAGTGGTCGAAGGCAGCGATACGAGCAGTACTTC.

The chain uses TRBV5-6 and TRBJ1-1; D possibly corresponds to TRBD1 (6 bases). The ends were cut back, 1 base at V and 3 bases at J, with 10 bases in the middle. The germline V gene has CDR1 SGHDT and CDR2 YYEEEE. The CDR3 is made up of 14 amino acids. CDR3 nucleotide sequence: TGTGCCAGCAGCTTGCGGGGGGCATACACTGAAGCTTTCTTT. This gives the protein CASSLRGAYTEAFF.

J is TRBJ1-1 and V is TRBV28; 11 positions agree with TRBD1. The V gene's germline CDR1 is MDHEN and CDR2 SYDVKM. CDR3 length equals 14 residues. Germline trimming cut 6 bases from V and 3 bases from J; bases unmatched to any gene: 3. In DNA form, the CDR3 reads TGTGCCAGCAGAGAGGGACAGGGGGACACTGAAGCTTTCTTT. It yields the protein CASREGQGDTEAFF.

The V gene is TRBV2, the J gene TRBJ2-2, with TRBD2 matching 8 bases. V was pared by 7 bases and J by 6 bases, with 7 bases of the junction left unmatched. Per the germline V gene, CDR1 is SNHLY and CDR2 is FYNNEI. CDR3 size: 14 residues. The CDR3 DNA reads TGTGCCAGCAACACGGGAGGGCCCTCCGGGGAGCTGTTTTTT. Translated: CASNTGGPSGELFF. Complete variable domain (other parts from reference TRBV2 and TRBJ2-2): EPEVTQTPSHQVTQMGQEVILRCVPISNHLYFYWYRQILGQKVEFLVSFYNNEISEKSEIFDDQFSVERPDGSNFTLKIRSTKLEDSAMYFCASNTGGPSGELFFGEGSRLTVL.

As to this clone: A read error may account for a junction end that differs from germline. The chain employs TRBV29-1 and TRBJ1-1; D is uncertain. Per the germline V gene, CDR1 is SQVTM and CDR2 is ANQGSEA. The CDR3 is made up of 11 amino acids. The CDR3 nucleotides read TGCAGCGTTGAAGACCCCTCGTTCCCAACTTTT. Its protein is CSVEDPSFPTF. Supplemented by reference TRBV29-1 and TRBJ1-1, the full variable domain reads SAVISQKPSRDICQRGTSLTIQCQVDSQVTMMFWYRQQPGQSLTLIATANQGSEATYESGFVIDKFPISRPNLTFSTLTVSNMSPEDSSIYLCSVEDPSFPTFGQGTRLTVV.

As concerns this clone: This may be a read error, as it is one base from a much larger clone. The sample has other DNA sequences that encode this CDR3 too. The chain employs TRBV2 and TRBJ1-5; D unclear. This CDR3 spans 14 amino acids. CDR1 and CDR2 (germline): SNHLY, FYNNEI. Trimming pared 1 base from V and 2 bases from J, leaving 6 bases between. The CDR3 nucleotides are TGTGCCAGCAGTGAAGGGCAGGGCAATCAGCCCCAGCATTTT. Amino acids: CASSEGQGNQPQHF.

Worth noting for this clone: This sample also contains other DNA sequences that code for the same CDR3. The chain recombines TRBV5-1 with TRBJ1-1, with D perhaps TRBD1 (5 bases). CDR1 is SGHRS and CDR2 is YFSETQ in the germline V gene. CDR3 length: 15 residues. Trimming took 0 bases from V and 1 from J, leaving 10 bases between them. CDR3 nucleotide sequence: TGCGCCAGCAGCTTGGCCCCGGGGCCGAACACTGAAGCTTTCTTT. Amino acid sequence: CASSLAPGPNTEAFF.